The 32 T cell receptor beta chains reported below all come from one sample, sequenced in a study of CD4 T cells in relation to SARS-CoV-2 and coronaviruses. Sequencing used immunoSEQ multiplex PCR; TCRdb keeps in-frame clones, though not all of them. Found here are some 68,000 clones, over 90% of them singletons; the top ten hold approximately 0.25%. Before the COVID-19 pandemic, during about 2011-2019, CD4+ T cells were taken from unexposed donors. The sample comprised naive CD4+ T cells from PBMCs. Subset indicated: naive CD4+ T cells isolated by negative enrichment. These receptors came from a human donor in good health.

This chain joins TRBV29-1 and TRBJ1-1, with D possibly TRBD1 on 6 matching bases. Between the trimmed V and J ends, which lost 7 bases and 3 bases, there was a span of 18 bases. CDR1 is SQVTM, CDR2 ANQGSEA, per germline. The CDR3 is 14 residues long. CDR3 nucleotide sequence: TGCAGCGCCCTCCGGCGGGGGGCCGACACTGAAGCTTTCTTT. Translating it yields CSALRRGADTEAFF.

The gene calls are TRBV4-1 and TRBJ1-1; weak D call: TRBD1 (5 bases). Germline V gene sequence: CDR1 MGHRA, CDR2 YSYEKL. This CDR3 has 17 residues. Trimming took off 0 bases at V and 5 bases at J, with 19 bases between the two ends. CDR3 protein: CASSQDWPRVGGTEAFF. CDR3 nucleotide sequence: TGCGCCAGCAGCCAAGATTGGCCCAGGGTCGGGGGGACTGAAGCTTTCTTT.

The V and J genes are TRBV19 and TRBJ2-7; maybe TRBD2 (7 bases). V dropped 3 bases and J dropped 2 bases, with 17 bases sitting between them. This CDR3 has 16 amino acids. CDR1 and CDR2 (germline): LNHDA, SQIVND (reference sequence). The CDR3 DNA reads as TGTGCCAGTAGTATCAGTGGGGGGGCCCTCCCCTACGAGCAGTACTTC. As protein: CASSISGGALPYEQYF.

V gene TRBV18 combines with J gene TRBJ1-3; no clear D. Per the germline V gene, CDR1 is KGHSH and CDR2 is LQKENI. Between the trimmed V and J ends, which lost 8 bases and 4 bases, there was a span of 27 bases. This CDR3 has 18 residues. CDR3 bases: TGTGCCAGCGCGAAAGCGGGATTCGATTTTATCTCCGGAAACACCATATATTTT. It codes for CASAKAGFDFISGNTIYF.

The chain uses TRBV7-8 and TRBJ2-3, with D tentatively TRBD1 (6 bases). The CDR3 has 17 amino acids. From germline, CDR1 is SGHVS and CDR2 FQNEAQ. Trimming pared 4 bases from V and 1 base from J, leaving 18 bases between. The CDR3 DNA reads TGTGCCAGCAGCTACTCCCGGGACACCTACCGCACAGATACGCAGTATTTT. It codes for CASSYSRDTYRTDTQYF. Drawing the rest from reference TRBV7-8 and TRBJ2-3, the complete variable domain is GAGVSQSPRYKVAKRGQDVALRCDPISGHVSLFWYQQALGQGPEFLTYFQNEAQLDKSGLPSDRFFAERPEGSVSTLKIQRTQQEDSAVYLCASSYSRDTYRTDTQYFGPGTRLTVL.

The chain combines TRBV7-3 with TRBJ2-7; D not resolved. CDR3 size: 13 residues. Germline V CDR1 and CDR2: SGHTA, FQGTGA. V was cut by 2 bases and J by 5 bases, with 10 bases left in between. This CDR3 reads CASSLGKRDEQYF. CDR3 bases: TGTGCCAGCAGCTTAGGAAAACGGGACGAGCAGTACTTC.

The chain has TRBV27 and TRBJ2-5; 8 nucleotides agree with TRBD2. Germline V gene lookup returns CDR1 MNHEY and CDR2 SMNVEV (reference sequence). V lost 2 bases, J lost 5 bases, and 13 bases stayed unmatched. The CDR3 totals 17 residues. CDR3 coding DNA: TGTGCCAGCAGTTTAGGAGTTGCCGGGAGGGCCGGGGAGACCCAGTACTTC. This translates into CASSLGVAGRAGETQYF.

This clone was observed a few times. J is TRBJ2-3 and V is TRBV6-2 or TRBV6-3; D gene ambiguous. The V end lost 0 bases, the J end lost 5 bases, and 3 bases lay between the germline ends. Germline loops: CDR1 MNHEY, CDR2 SVGEGT. This CDR3 has 12 residues. The CDR3 bases are TGTGCCAGCAGTTACTCGATAGATACGCAGTATTTT. It encodes CASSYSIDTQYF.

The chain is built from TRBV5-1 and TRBJ2-7; D may be TRBD1 (6 bases). CDR1 is SGHRS and CDR2 is YFSETQ in the germline V gene. The CDR3 covers 13 residues. With 5 bases removed from V and 0 bases from J, the gap between germline ends came to 9 bases. CDR3 sequence: CASRWDNSYEQYF. The CDR3 nucleotides read TGCGCCAGCAGGTGGGACAACTCCTACGAGCAGTACTTC.

The V call is TRBV5-1, the J call TRBJ1-3; 7 bases fit TRBD1. Trimming removed 4 bases from V and 0 bases from J; junction bases left unmatched: 7. CDR1 is SGHRS and CDR2 is YFSETQ in the germline V gene. CDR3 length: 16 residues. Here the CDR3 DNA reads TGCGCCAGCAGCATCGCCGGGACAGCCTCTGGAAACACCATATATTTT. Translation: CASSIAGTASGNTIYF. The whole variable domain, filled in from reference TRBV5-1 and TRBJ1-3, reads KAGVTQTPRYLIKTRGQQVTLSCSPISGHRSVSWYQQTPGQGLQFLFEYFSETQRNKGNFPGRFSGRQFSNSRSEMNVSTLELGDSALYLCASSIAGTASGNTIYFGEGSWLTVV.

As regards this clone: Other nucleotide sequences in the sample specify the same CDR3. For the CDR3, the DNA is TGCGCCAGCAGCTTGGCCCCGGGTCTGAACACTGAAGCTTTCTTT. Translated: CASSLAPGLNTEAFF. The chain is built from TRBV5-1 and TRBJ1-1; no clear D. CDR3 length: 15 residues. V lost 0 bases to trimming and J lost 0 bases, with 9 bases between them. Looked up from germline, CDR1 is SGHRS and CDR2 is YFSETQ.

The chain couples TRBV11-2 to TRBJ1-2; 9 bases fit TRBD1. Germline CDR1 SGHAT, CDR2 FQNNGV. The V segment lost 5 bases and the J segment 4 bases; nucleotides outside the gene matches: 8. CDR3 length: 15 residues. The CDR3 bases are TGTGCCAGCAGCCAACCGGGACAGGGACTCTATGGCTACACCTTC. Amino acids: CASSQPGQGLYGYTF.

This clone was recorded a few times. This chain uses TRBV30 with TRBJ1-6; D remains unclear. CDR3 length: 14 residues. From germline, CDR1 is GTSNPN and CDR2 SVGIG (reference sequence). V lost 8 bases and J lost 7, with 18 bases in between. In DNA form, the CDR3 reads TGTGCCACTCCATTTATCAGTGGGAATTCACCCCTCCACTTT. It yields the protein CATPFISGNSPLHF.

CDR3 amino acids: CSASSFSGLHNEQFF. The CDR3 coding sequence is TGCAGTGCTAGTTCCTTTAGCGGATTGCACAATGAGCAGTTCTTC. The chain couples TRBV20-1 to TRBJ2-1, with TRBD2 as a possible D gene (6 bases). This CDR3 comprises 15 residues. The germline CDR1 and CDR2 sequences are DFQATT and SNEGSKA (reference sequence). Trimming left V 3 bases short and J 5 bases short, with 17 bases between.

A word on this clone: This CDR3 is also generated by other DNA sequences in the sample. This chain's CDR3 is CASSPSGGNQPQHF. Here the CDR3 DNA reads TGTGCCAGCTCTCCATCAGGCGGCAATCAGCCCCAGCATTTT. The genes are TRBV18 and TRBJ1-5; D is uncertain. This CDR3 contains 14 residues. The germline V gene encodes CDR1 KGHSH and CDR2 LQKENI. V was trimmed by 6 bases and J by 2 bases, leaving 11 bases between them.

This clone showed up just once. At the DNA level, this CDR3 is encoded by other sequences in the same sample as well. The V call is TRBV28, the J call TRBJ1-2; the D is unclear. Germline V gives CDR1 MDHEN, CDR2 SYDVKM. The CDR3 is 11 amino acids. Between the trimmed V and J ends, which lost 4 bases and 0 bases, there was a span of 0 bases. CDR3: CASSSNYGYTF. The CDR3, as DNA: TGTGCCAGCAGTTCTAACTATGGCTACACCTTC.

This chain links TRBV7-2 with TRBJ1-2, with 8 bases fitting TRBD1. The CDR3 sequence is 17 residues long. V trimming: 1 base; J trimming: 5 bases; junction bases outside the gene matches: 12. Germline V gene data show CDR1 as SGHTA and CDR2 as FQGNSA. The CDR3 loop reads CASSLGGTGRSVYGYTF. In DNA form, the CDR3 reads TGTGCCAGCAGCTTAGGGGGGACAGGACGATCGGTTTATGGCTACACCTTC.

The rearrangement joins TRBV30 to TRBJ1-6; the match to TRBD1 covers 7 bases. The CDR3 has 11 residues. The V segment lost 5 bases and the J segment 10 bases; nucleotides outside the gene matches: 2. Germline CDR1 reads GTSNPN; CDR2 reads SVGIG (reference sequence). The CDR3 sequence: CAWSRGSPLHF. In nucleotides, the CDR3 is TGTGCCTGGTCCAGGGGGTCACCCCTCCACTTT.

The J gene is TRBJ1-1, the V gene TRBV19, with D uncertain. This CDR3 comprises 16 residues. CDR1 is LNHDA, CDR2 SQIVND, per germline (reference sequence). Trimming took off 3 bases at V and 1 base at J, with 15 bases between the two ends. The CDR3 loop is CASSINQGRGNTEAFF. CDR3 bases: TGTGCCAGTAGTATTAACCAAGGACGTGGGAACACTGAAGCTTTCTTT. Full variable domain (outside the CDR3, taken from reference TRBV19 and TRBJ1-1): DGGITQSPKYLFRKEGQNVTLSCEQNLNHDAMYWYRQDPGQGLRLIYYSQIVNDFQKGDIAEGYSVSREKKESFPLTVTSAQKNPTAFYLCASSINQGRGNTEAFFGQGTRLTVV.

The chain is built from TRBV30 and TRBJ2-7, with TRBD2 matching 10 bases. CDR1 is GTSNPN, CDR2 SVGIG, per germline (reference sequence). V lost 1 base to trimming and J lost 0 bases; unmatched junction nucleotides: 3. There are 15 residues in the CDR3. CDR3 bases: TGTGCCTGGAGTGAGGGACTAGCGAGCTCCTACGAGCAGTACTTC. Translation gives CAWSEGLASSYEQYF.

This clone was seen once. The V call is TRBV19, the J call TRBJ2-7; D uncertain. Per the germline V gene, CDR1 is LNHDA and CDR2 is SQIVND (reference sequence). V lost 3 bases and J lost 4, with 13 bases in between. The CDR3 loop spans 14 amino acids. CDR3 amino acids: CASSIRTDGYEQYF. The CDR3 region has the DNA TGTGCCAGTAGTATCAGGACGGACGGATACGAGCAGTACTTC.

This clone was recorded only once. The V and J genes are TRBV28 and TRBJ2-7; tentatively, D is TRBD1 (7 bases). V was cut by 2 bases and J by 2 bases, with 19 bases left in between. This CDR3 is 17 amino acids long. CDR1 is MDHEN and CDR2 is SYDVKM in the germline V gene. The CDR3 DNA is TGTGCCAGCAGTTTAGGAGGGGGCGCCTCACTCCCCTACGAGCAGTACTTC. This codes for CASSLGGGASLPYEQYF.

The chain carries TRBV9 and TRBJ1-6, with 8 bases lining up with TRBD1. CDR3 length equals 13 residues. The germline gives CDR1 SGDLS, CDR2 YYNGEE. Trimming removed 7 bases from V and 9 bases from J; junction bases left unmatched: 6. CDR3 sequence: CASQGAIGSPLHF. In DNA form, the CDR3 reads TGTGCCAGCCAGGGGGCGATAGGTTCACCCCTCCACTTT.

The rearrangement links TRBV6-6 to TRBJ2-7; 10 bases match TRBD2. V was clipped by 6 bases and J by 9 bases; unmatched bases: 11. Germline assignment: CDR1 MNHNY and CDR2 SVGAGI (reference sequence). This CDR3 is 14 amino acids long. This CDR3 is CASRPQRGGTWQYF. Here the CDR3 DNA reads TGTGCCAGCAGGCCGCAGCGGGGGGGTACCTGGCAGTACTTC.

The chain is built from TRBV5-6 and TRBJ2-1, with a tentative D call TRBD2 (7 bases). V was cut by 4 bases and J by 9 bases, with 20 bases left in between. The CDR3 has 15 residues. The germline V gene has CDR1 SGHDT and CDR2 YYEEEE. CDR3 sequence: CASSPGGHLIPEQFF. For the CDR3, the DNA is TGTGCCAGCAGCCCGGGGGGACATCTGATCCCTGAGCAGTTCTTC.

This rearrangement joins TRBV11-2 to TRBJ2-7; the match to TRBD1 covers 9 bases. CDR3 length equals 16 residues. J lost 6 bases, V lost 0 bases, and 9 bases had no gene match. In germline, CDR1 is SGHAT, CDR2 FQNNGV. The CDR3 loop reads CASSLDLGQGSFEQYF. CDR3 nucleotide sequence: TGTGCCAGCAGCTTAGACCTGGGACAGGGCAGTTTCGAGCAGTACTTC.

CDR3 coding DNA: TGTGCCAGCAGCTGGGGCTACTACGAGCAGTACTTC. It translates to CASSWGYYEQYF. This chain joins TRBV5-5 and TRBJ2-7, with a weak D call TRBD1 (5 bases). The CDR3 contains 12 residues. V gave up 3 bases and J gave up 3 bases, with 7 bases separating them. CDR1 and CDR2 from the germline V gene are SGHKS and YYEKEE (reference sequence). The variable domain in full, with the rest retrieved from reference TRBV5-5 and TRBJ2-7, is DAGVTQSPTHLIKTRGQQVTLRCSPISGHKSVSWYQQVLGQGPQFIFQYYEKEERGRGNFPDRFSARQFPNYSSELNVNALLLGDSALYLCASSWGYYEQYFGPGTRLTVT.

V and J are TRBV6-5 and TRBJ2-2, with D perhaps being TRBD1 or TRBD2 (5 bases each). The CDR3 is made up of 12 amino acids. V was trimmed by 6 bases and J by 6 bases, leaving 8 bases between them. Germline CDR1 and CDR2: MNHEY and SVGAGI. CDR3 amino acids: CASSWDPGELFF. The CDR3 nucleotides read TGTGCCAGCAGCTGGGACCCCGGGGAGCTGTTTTTT.

The rearrangement joins TRBV7-3 to TRBJ1-1; D is uncertain. Germline CDR1 and CDR2: SGHTA and FQGTGA. The CDR3 spans 13 residues. The V gene lost 2 bases and the J gene lost 3 bases, with 7 bases spanning the gap. In DNA, the CDR3 is TGTGCCAGCAGCTTATTTCTGGACACTGAAGCTTTCTTT. This gives the protein CASSLFLDTEAFF.

The chain is built from TRBV2 and TRBJ1-1; TRBD1 matches 8 bases. With V trimmed by 8 bases and J by 4 bases, 6 bases remained unmatched. In germline, CDR1 is SNHLY, CDR2 FYNNEI. This CDR3 has 13 residues. The CDR3 is CASSWTGSTEAFF. The CDR3 region has the DNA TGTGCCAGCTCTTGGACAGGGAGCACTGAAGCTTTCTTT.

This clone was counted a single time. This sequence joins TRBV7-2 and TRBJ2-7; the D call may be TRBD1 or TRBD2 (6 bases each). CDR1 SGHTA and CDR2 FQGNSA come from the germline V gene. The CDR3 is 16 amino acids. V gave up 5 bases and J gave up 0 bases, with 17 bases separating them. The chain's CDR3 is CASSPRVGGSSYEQYF. The CDR3 region has the DNA TGTGCCAGCAGCCCCCGGGTGGGGGGCAGCTCCTACGAGCAGTACTTC.

This chain's CDR3 is CASSLGGHMNTEAFF. The CDR3 coding sequence is TGTGCCAGCAGCTTAGGGGGACACATGAACACTGAAGCTTTCTTT. The chain combines TRBV7-2 with TRBJ1-1; tentatively, D is TRBD1 (6 bases). Germline CDR1 SGHTA, CDR2 FQGNSA. The V and J ends lost 1 base and 0 bases respectively, with 9 bases between them. The CDR3 sequence is 15 residues long.